This TCR beta chain emerged from a study of T-cell reconstitution after alpha-beta-depleted transplantation in children. This clonotype was seen more than once but under ten times. Unique molecular identifiers were used in preparing the TCRbeta library. MiXCR, applied by TCRdb to the PCR reads, yields one record per CDR3 protein. This sample has a few hundred thousand distinct CDR3 sequences, with about 12% found just once. The length of the CDR3 is 16 residues. V lost 5 bases and J lost 0, with 14 bases in between. CDR1 is SNHLY, CDR2 FYNNEI, per germline. This chain links TRBV2 with TRBJ1-5; D is unclear. The sample consisted of PBMCs from the stem cell graft donor, taken from the stem cell graft. The TCR comes from a human donor who donated a stem cell graft to a child with combined immunodeficiency. DNA for the CDR3: TGTGCCAGCAGTATTTCGTCGGGGAATAGCAATCAGCCCCAGCATTTT. Residues: CASSISSGNSNQPQHF. Filled out from reference TRBV2 and TRBJ1-5, the complete variable domain reads EPEVTQTPSHQVTQMGQEVILRCVPISNHLYFYWYRQILGQKVEFLVSFYNNEISEKSEIFDDQFSVERPDGSNFTLKIRSTKLEDSAMYFCASSISSGNSNQPQHFGDGTRLSIL.